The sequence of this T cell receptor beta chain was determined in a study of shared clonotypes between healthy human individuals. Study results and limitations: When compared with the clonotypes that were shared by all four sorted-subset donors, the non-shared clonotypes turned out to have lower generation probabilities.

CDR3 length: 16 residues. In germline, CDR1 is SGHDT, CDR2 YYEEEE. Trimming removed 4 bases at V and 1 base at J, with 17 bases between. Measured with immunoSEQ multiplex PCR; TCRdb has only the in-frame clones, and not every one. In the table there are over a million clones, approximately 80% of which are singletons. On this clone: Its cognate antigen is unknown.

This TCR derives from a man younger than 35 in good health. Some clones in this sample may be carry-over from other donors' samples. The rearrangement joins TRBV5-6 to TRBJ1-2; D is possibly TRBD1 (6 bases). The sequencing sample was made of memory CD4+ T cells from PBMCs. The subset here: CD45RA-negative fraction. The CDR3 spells CASSPPRGGHNYGYTF. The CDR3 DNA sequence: TGTGCCAGCAGCCCACCCCGGGGGGGCCATAACTATGGCTACACCTTC.